The present TCR beta chain was sequenced within a study of blood T cell repertoires in COVID-19. The CDR3 is 16 amino acids. V dropped 0 bases and J dropped 2; count of bases not matched to a gene: 3. CDR1 SGHVS and CDR2 FQNEAQ come from the germline V gene. Participants were aged about 18 to 100 years, lived in roughly 23 US areas, and enrolled virtually. Allocation to cohorts depended on clinical history reported by the participants. Produced via immunoSEQ multiplex PCR; TCRdb's table is partial and in-frame only. This table has 220,000 or so clones, 82% appearing once. The sample consisted of PBMCs or T cells enriched from blood (not recorded which). This clonotype was sampled from an older woman who had recovered from COVID-19. This chain connects TRBV7-8 to TRBJ2-7, with 11 bases fitting TRBD2. CDR3 loop: CASSLASGGAPYEQYF. DNA for the CDR3: TGTGCCAGCAGCTTAGCTAGCGGGGGGGCCCCCTACGAGCAGTACTTC.